This T cell receptor beta chain was obtained from a study of shared clonotypes between healthy human individuals. With regard to this clone: Its antigen is as yet unknown. A read error may produce the germline difference seen at one junction end.

Naive CD8 cells lacked CD45RO and underwent positive selection for CCR7, leaving out terminally differentiated effector memory CD45RA+ cells. The CDR3 runs 11 residues. Germline lookup yields CDR1 SEHNR and CDR2 FQNEAQ (reference sequence). Study conclusions and caveats: Rarefaction exposed incomplete sorted-subset sequencing despite large depth.

Only in-frame clones appear in the TCRdb table, and some are missing; sequencing was by immunoSEQ multiplex PCR. The sample comprises about 800,000 clones, around 96% of which are singletons, and about 0.22% rests with the top ten. The sequenced sample was naive CD8+ T cells sorted from blood. V gene TRBV7-9 combines with J gene TRBJ2-7; D gene ambiguous. The origin of this receptor is a man younger than 45 in good health. CDR3 sequence reads: CAGSASYEQYF. The CDR3 region has the DNA TGTGCCGGCAGCGCGTCCTACGAGCAGTACTTC.